This TCR beta chain derives from a study of blood T cells in healthy people across ages. The authors extracted at least 5.5 micrograms of total RNA per sample. A second PCR, run for roughly 7 to 11 cycles, used a sample-barcoded 5' primer plus a J-beta primer mix. TCRdb re-called the 5' RACE reads with MiXCR, one entry per CDR3 protein. The profile covers 800,000 or so distinct CDR3 sequences, with around 50% appearing a single time and about a sixth taken by the ten largest. This clonotype showed up just a few times. This clonotype was obtained from an elderly man in good health. The sequenced sample consisted of blood.

This chain's CDR3 is CASSLAFTDTQYF. The CDR3 DNA sequence: TGTGCCAGCAGCTTAGCATTCACAGATACGCAGTATTTT. V usage is TRBV7-2 and J usage is TRBJ2-3; no clear D gene. Germline V gene lookup returns CDR1 SGHTA and CDR2 FQGNSA. The CDR3 length is 13 residues. Trimming removed 0 bases from V and 2 bases from J, with 3 bases in between.